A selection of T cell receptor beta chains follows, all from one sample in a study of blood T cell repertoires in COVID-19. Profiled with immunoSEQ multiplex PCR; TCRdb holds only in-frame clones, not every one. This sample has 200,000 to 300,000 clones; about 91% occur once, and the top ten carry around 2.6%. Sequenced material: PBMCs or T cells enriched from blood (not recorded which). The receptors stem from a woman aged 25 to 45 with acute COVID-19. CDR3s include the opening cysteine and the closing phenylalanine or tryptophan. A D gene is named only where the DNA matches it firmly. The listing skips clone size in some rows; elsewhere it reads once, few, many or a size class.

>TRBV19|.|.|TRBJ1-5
CASSMSKGNQPQHF
TGTGCCAGTAGTATGTCGAAGGGGAATCAGCCCCAGCATTTT
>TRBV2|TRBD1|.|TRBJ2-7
CASTGGRDEQYF
TGTGCCAGCACAGGGGGCAGGGACGAGCAGTACTTC
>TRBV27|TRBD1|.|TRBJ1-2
CASSLGQGAIYGYTF
TGTGCCAGCAGTTTAGGACAGGGAGCCATCTATGGCTACACCTTC
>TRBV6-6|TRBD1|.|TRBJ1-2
CASSPTGGYGYTF
TGTGCCAGCAGCCCGACAGGGGGCTATGGCTACACCTTC
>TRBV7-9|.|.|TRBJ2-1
CASSFFLDKGVYNEQFF
TGTGCCAGCAGCTTTTTCCTCGACAAGGGGGTCTACAATGAGCAGTTCTTC
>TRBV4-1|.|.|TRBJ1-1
CASSQRSLGRRNTEAFF
TGCGCCAGCAGCCAACGGTCGTTGGGCAGGCGAAACACTGAAGCTTTCTTT
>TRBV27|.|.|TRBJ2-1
CASSLVSGHEQFF
TGTGCCAGCAGTTTAGTTTCAGGGCATGAGCAGTTCTTC
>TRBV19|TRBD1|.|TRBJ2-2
CASSPGQGRSTGELFF
TGTGCCAGTAGCCCTGGACAGGGAAGGAGCACCGGGGAGCTGTTTTTT
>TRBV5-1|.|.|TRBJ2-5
CASSLQGGWYF
TGCGCCAGCAGCTTACAAGGAGGGTGGTACTTC
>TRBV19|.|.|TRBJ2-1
CASSIARTSDEQFF
TGTGCCAGTAGTATAGCTCGGACTTCTGATGAGCAGTTCTTC
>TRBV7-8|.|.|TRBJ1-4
CASSTGGMNEKLFF
TGTGCCAGCTCTACGGGGGGTATGAATGAAAAACTGTTTTTT
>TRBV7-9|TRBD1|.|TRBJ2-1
CASSFVTGTGEENEQFF
TGTGCCAGCAGCTTCGTGACCGGGACAGGGGAGGAAAATGAGCAGTTCTTC
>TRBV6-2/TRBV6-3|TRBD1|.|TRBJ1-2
CASSGGTGDGYTF
TGTGCCAGCAGTGGAGGGACAGGAGATGGCTACACCTTC
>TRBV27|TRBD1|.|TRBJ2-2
CASSPKRGRGELFF
TGTGCCAGCAGTCCAAAAAGGGGGCGCGGGGAGCTGTTTTTT
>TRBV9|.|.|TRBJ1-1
CASSVSVRNTEAFF
TGTGCCAGCAGCGTCTCAGTCAGGAACACTGAAGCTTTCTTT
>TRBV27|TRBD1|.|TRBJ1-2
CASSLRGAFYGYTF
TGTGCCAGCAGTCTCAGGGGGGCTTTCTATGGCTACACCTTC
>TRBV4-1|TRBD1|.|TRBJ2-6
CASSQLWETEDRVLANVLTF
TGCGCCAGCAGCCAGTTGTGGGAGACAGAAGACAGGGTCTTAGCCAACGTCCTGACTTTC
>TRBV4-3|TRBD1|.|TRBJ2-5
CASSQDTVDRAQYF
TGCGCCAGCAGCCAAGATACAGTGGACAGGGCCCAGTACTTC
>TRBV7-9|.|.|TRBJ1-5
CASSLVEGNQPQHF
TGTGCCAGCAGCTTAGTGGAGGGGAATCAGCCCCAGCATTTT
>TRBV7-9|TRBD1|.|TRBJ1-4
CASSRDRGRDEKLFF
TGTGCCAGCAGCCGAGACAGGGGGCGCGATGAAAAACTGTTTTTT
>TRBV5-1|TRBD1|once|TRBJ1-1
CASSLAPTGASTEAFF
TGCGCCAGCAGCTTGGCCCCAACAGGGGCGAGTACTGAAGCTTTCTTT
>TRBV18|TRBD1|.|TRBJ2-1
CASSPPTGGSYNEQFF
TGTGCCAGCTCCCCTCCGACAGGGGGATCCTACAATGAGCAGTTCTTC
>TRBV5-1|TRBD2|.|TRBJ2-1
CASSPAGGGGYNEQFF
TGCGCCAGCAGCCCGGCGGGGGGCGGCGGCTACAATGAGCAGTTCTTC
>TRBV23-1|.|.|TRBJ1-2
CASNRRGHGTIKTNYGYTF
TGCGCCAGCAACCGCCGAGGCCATGGCACGATAAAGACGAACTATGGCTACACCTTC